This T cell receptor beta chain was identified in a study of Ad26.COV2.S vaccination and SARS-CoV-2 variants. On the study more broadly: Within the COV1001 Ad26.COV2.S trial arm, the donor was enrolled.

Deletions cut 5 bases from V and 5 bases from J, with 16 bases between. CDR3 length: 14 amino acids. CDR1 and CDR2 from the germline V gene are SGHDN and FVKESK. In the case of this clone: Its antigen is not known.

Libraries were prepared by immunoSEQ multiplex PCR; TCRdb keeps only in-frame clonotypes and omits some of them. Of a few hundred thousand clones in the sample, 70% to 90% were seen once. Study findings and constraints: Breadth, reportedly substantial, characterized the spike-specific CD8+ and CD4+ T cell responses after vaccination. Total T cell responses were possibly underestimated by TCR breadth and depth analyses.

The treatment: around 19 received Ad26.COV2.S at low or high dose, single or two shots; 5 received placebo; per-sample allocation not given. Day 63 after the first vaccine or placebo injection was the time point for sampling. This sequence was found in a person aged 18-65 years who received the Ad26.COV2.S COVID-19 vaccine or a placebo. The chain has TRBV14 and TRBJ2-7; D remains ambiguous. The input for sequencing was peripheral blood, taken in a trial of Ad26.COV2.S vaccine versus placebo. In nucleotides, the CDR3 is TGTGCCAGCAGCACTCCCCCTTTTCACGACGAGCAGTACTTC. This encodes CASSTPPFHDEQYF.